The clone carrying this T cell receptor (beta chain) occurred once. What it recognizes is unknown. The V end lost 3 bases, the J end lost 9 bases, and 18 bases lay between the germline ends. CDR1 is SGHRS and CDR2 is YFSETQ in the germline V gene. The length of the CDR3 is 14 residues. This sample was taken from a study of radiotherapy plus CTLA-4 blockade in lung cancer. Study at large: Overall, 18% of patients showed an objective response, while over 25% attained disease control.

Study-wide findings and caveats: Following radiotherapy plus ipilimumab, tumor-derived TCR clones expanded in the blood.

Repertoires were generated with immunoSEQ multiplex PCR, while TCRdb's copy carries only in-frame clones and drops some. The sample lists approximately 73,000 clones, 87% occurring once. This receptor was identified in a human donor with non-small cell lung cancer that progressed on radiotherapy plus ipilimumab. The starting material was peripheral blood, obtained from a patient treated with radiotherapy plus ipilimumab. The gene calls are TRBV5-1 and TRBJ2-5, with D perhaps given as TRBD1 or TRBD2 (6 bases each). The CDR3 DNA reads TGCGCCAGCAGCTGGGGGGAAGACAGGACGGCCCAGTACTTC. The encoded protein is CASSWGEDRTAQYF. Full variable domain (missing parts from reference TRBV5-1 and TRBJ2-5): KAGVTQTPRYLIKTRGQQVTLSCSPISGHRSVSWYQQTPGQGLQFLFEYFSETQRNKGNFPGRFSGRQFSNSRSEMNVSTLELGDSALYLCASSWGEDRTAQYFGPGTRLLVL.